These 25 T cell receptor beta chains were all obtained from the same sample, sequenced in a study of Tregs in tolerant kidney transplant recipients. Clones were sequenced by immunoSEQ multiplex PCR, and TCRdb holds only the in-frame ones, with some missing. This sample's clone table lists approximately 49,000 clones. The material was CD4+ T cells from blood, obtained before the transplant. These receptors came from a human donor who received a combined kidney and bone marrow transplant.

On this clone itself: The DNA ends 3 residues before the CDR3 does, and the rest of the CDR3 is filled in from the germline J gene. The chain recombines TRBV20-1 with TRBJ2-1; 10 bases line up with TRBD2. CDR1 and CDR2 from the germline V gene are DFQATT and SNEGSKA (reference sequence). The CDR3 runs to 15 residues. Germline trimming cut 5 bases from V and 7 bases from J; bases unmatched to any gene: 11. The CDR3 bases that were read are TGCAGTGCTTTATCTACTAGCGGGATGGGGAATGAG. Protein: CSALSTSGMGNE. The full-length CDR3 reads as CSALSTSGMGNEQFF.

A word on this clone: The CDR3 is cut off 3 residues early in the read; its end comes from the germline J gene. The V call is TRBV20-1, the J call TRBJ1-4; 7 bases align to TRBD1. The length of the CDR3 is 14 residues. V trimming: 5 bases; J trimming: 7 bases; junction bases outside the gene matches: 10. Germline-derived CDR1 and CDR2 are DFQATT and SNEGSKA (reference sequence). The sequenced part of the CDR3 DNA is TGCAGTGCTGAGCCGGGGACAGAGCGTGAAAAA. This encodes CSAEPGTEREK. The full CDR3 protein reads CSAEPGTEREKLFF.

Comments on this clone: The sequenced fragment ends 3 residues before the CDR3 boundary, so the rest is inferred from the germline J gene. The chain recombines TRBV5-1 with TRBJ2-3, with 11 bases fitting TRBD2. The length of the CDR3 is 15 residues. The germline CDR1 and CDR2 sequences are SGHRS and YFSETQ. Unmatched junction bases numbered 3, after V lost 4 bases and J lost 2 bases. The CDR3 sequence: CASSISGGDTDTQYF. CDR3 bases read: TGCGCCAGCAGCATTAGCGGGGGGGACACAGATACG.

In the case of this clone: The missing CDR3 end, 3 residues past where the read stops, is filled in from the germline J gene. The gene calls are TRBV7-3 and TRBJ2-3, with 12 bases identical to TRBD2. The CDR3 is made up of 16 amino acids. With 0 bases clipped from V and 4 bases from J, the junction kept 2 bases outside the gene matches. The V gene's germline CDR1 is SGHTA and CDR2 FQGTGA. Partial CDR3 DNA: TGTGCCAGCAGCTTAACACTAGCGGGAGGCTCAGATACG. Translating it yields CASSLTLAGGSDT. The full CDR3 sequence reads CASSLTLAGGSDTQYF.

For this clone: Read coverage stops 3 residues before the CDR3 terminus; the germline J gene supplies the remainder. The chain carries TRBV5-1 and TRBJ2-5, with 10 bases fitting TRBD2. J lost 1 base, V lost 0 bases, and 3 bases had no gene match. Germline CDR1 reads SGHRS; CDR2 reads YFSETQ. There are 16 residues in the CDR3. The DNA read from the CDR3 is TGCGCCAGCAGCTTGGCGTCTAGCGGGGGCCAAGAGACC. It is translated as CASSLASSGGQET. The whole CDR3 reads CASSLASSGGQETQYF. The complete variable domain, with remaining parts taken from reference TRBV5-1 and TRBJ2-5, reads KAGVTQTPRYLIKTRGQQVTLSCSPISGHRSVSWYQQTPGQGLQFLFEYFSETQRNKGNFPGRFSGRQFSNSRSEMNVSTLELGDSALYLCASSLASSGGQETQYFGPGTRLLVL.

As concerns this clone: Read coverage stops 3 residues before the CDR3 terminus; the germline J gene supplies the remainder. The chain employs TRBV7-2 and TRBJ2-7; perhaps TRBD1 as D (7 bases). CDR1 and CDR2 (germline): SGHTA, FQGNSA. The CDR3 spans 14 residues. The V end was cut by 5 bases, the J end by 6 bases, with 17 bases between. The covered CDR3 bases are TGTGCCAGCAGCCCAGAATACAGGGGAGGCGAG. It encodes CASSPEYRGGE. The CDR3 in full is CASSPEYRGGEQYF.

As for this clone: The read gets to within 3 residues of the CDR3 end, and the germline J gene fills in the rest. V gene TRBV5-1 combines with J gene TRBJ2-3, with a weak D call TRBD2 (6 bases). The CDR3 runs to 17 residues. The germline V and J ends were trimmed by 5 bases and 1 base, with 20 bases remaining between them. Germline CDR1 reads SGHRS; CDR2 reads YFSETQ. The CDR3 bases that were read are TGCGCCAGCAGTGTATCACGGGACTCCTTCCGCACAGATACG. It codes for CASSVSRDSFRTDT. Given in full, the CDR3 is CASSVSRDSFRTDTQYF.

Notes on this clone: The CDR3 goes on 3 residues after the read ends, and that part is filled in from the germline J gene. This rearrangement joins TRBV6-4 to TRBJ2-3, with 7 bases aligning to TRBD2. Germline trimming cut 3 bases from V and 6 bases from J; bases unmatched to any gene: 3. The CDR3 extends over 13 amino acids. Looked up from germline, CDR1 is MRHNA and CDR2 is SNTAGT. The CDR3 loop reads CASSEISGDTQYF. The sequenced CDR3 bases are TGTGCCAGCAGTGAGATTAGCGGGGATACG.

Worth noting for this clone: The read stops 3 residues short of the end of the CDR3; the missing end is completed from the germline J gene. This rearrangement joins TRBV5-1 to TRBJ2-7, with 7 bases lining up with TRBD1. The CDR3 runs 14 residues. Per the germline V gene, CDR1 is SGHRS and CDR2 is YFSETQ. The V segment lost 3 bases and the J segment 6 bases; nucleotides outside the gene matches: 9. This CDR3 reads CASSSLTGTGEQYF. The sequenced part of the CDR3 DNA is TGCGCCAGCAGCTCCTTGACAGGGACGGGCGAG.

Note on this clone: Sequencing ends 3 residues short of the CDR3 end; the germline J gene provides the rest. This sequence joins TRBV18 and TRBJ1-1, with a tentative D call TRBD1 (5 bases). The V gene's germline CDR1 is KGHSH and CDR2 LQKENI. Deletions cut 1 base from V and 3 bases from J, with 9 bases between. The CDR3 contains 14 residues. CDR3 amino acids: CASSPLRGYTEAFF. The sequenced part of the CDR3 DNA is TGTGCCAGCTCACCACTCCGGGGGTACACTGAA.

The sequenced part of the CDR3 DNA is TGTGCCAGCACTCGGGACAGTCCTTCTTACGAG. The encoded protein is CASTRDSPSYE. The full CDR3 is CASTRDSPSYEQYF. The rearrangement joins TRBV2 to TRBJ2-7; TRBD1 aligns across 7 bases. The read ends 3 residues shy of where the CDR3 ends; the end is completed using the germline J gene. Looked up from germline, CDR1 is SNHLY and CDR2 is FYNNEI. The V segment lost 7 bases and the J segment 4 bases; nucleotides outside the gene matches: 10. This CDR3 has 14 amino acids.

The CDR3 sequence is CAWSHREGGNQPQHF. Partial CDR3 DNA: TGTGCCTGGAGTCACAGGGAAGGGGGCAATCAGCCC. J is TRBJ1-5 and V is TRBV30, with D possibly TRBD1 on 6 matching bases. The CDR3 end lies 3 residues beyond the end of the read and is filled in from the germline J gene. There are 15 residues in the CDR3. The germline V gene encodes CDR1 GTSNPN and CDR2 SVGIG (reference sequence). V gave up 2 bases and J gave up 2 bases, with 13 bases separating them.

The CDR3 loop reads CSATGGSQWRTTHDSNQPQHF. Incomplete CDR3 DNA: TGCAGTGCTACGGGGGGGTCCCAGTGGCGGACGACCCACGATAGCAATCAGCCC. The chain is built from TRBV20-1 and TRBJ1-5, with D possibly TRBD1 on 5 matching bases. The read gets to within 3 residues of the CDR3 end, and the germline J gene fills in the rest. V lost 4 bases, J lost 0 bases, and 31 bases lay in between. Per germline, CDR1 DFQATT and CDR2 SNEGSKA (reference sequence). The CDR3 length is 21 residues.

Note on this clone: Sequencing ends 3 residues short of the CDR3 end; the germline J gene provides the rest. The chain carries TRBV2 and TRBJ1-2; 8 positions match TRBD1. CDR3 size: 15 residues. Germline CDR1 SNHLY, CDR2 FYNNEI. Unmatched junction bases numbered 13, after V lost 6 bases and J lost 7 bases. The CDR3 DNA, read in part, is TGTGCCAGCAGAGAGTACGGACAGGGCCGGTCTGGC. It specifies CASREYGQGRSG. The full CDR3 sequence reads CASREYGQGRSGYTF.

In regard to this clone: With the read ending 3 residues before the CDR3 end, the germline J gene is used to fill in that end. The chain employs TRBV7-9 and TRBJ2-1, with TRBD1 identical over 9 bases. Germline trimming cut 8 bases from V and 3 bases from J; bases unmatched to any gene: 5. The CDR3 has 14 amino acids. Germline CDR1 is SEHNR and CDR2 is FQNEAQ (reference sequence). The CDR3 reads CASRDREHYNEQFF. The CDR3 DNA, read in part, is TGTGCCAGCCGGGACAGGGAACACTACAATGAG.

The CDR3 bases that were read are TGTGCCAGCTCCCTCTCGACTAGCGGGAACTACAATGAG. Its protein is CASSLSTSGNYNE. The full CDR3 protein is CASSLSTSGNYNEQFF. The chain links TRBV18 to TRBJ2-1, with 11 bases identical to TRBD2. The DNA ends 3 residues before the CDR3 does, and the rest of the CDR3 is filled in from the germline J gene. The CDR3 loop spans 16 amino acids. Germline CDR1 KGHSH, CDR2 LQKENI. V lost 6 bases and J lost 3; bases outside the gene matches: 7.

CDR3 region: CASSKDRVRHQGETQYF. CDR3 DNA (partial): TGTGCCAGCAGTAAGGACAGGGTGAGGCACCAAGGAGAGACC. The rearrangement joins TRBV2 to TRBJ2-5; TRBD1 matches 8 bases. The read falls 3 residues short of the CDR3 end, and the missing part is taken from the germline J gene. The CDR3 totals 17 residues. Losses at the gene ends were 5 bases for V and 4 bases for J; bases not matched to a gene: 15. CDR1 is SNHLY and CDR2 is FYNNEI in the germline V gene.

Notes on this clone: The sequenced fragment ends 3 residues before the CDR3 boundary, so the rest is inferred from the germline J gene. This sequence joins TRBV7-9 and TRBJ1-2; no clear D. The CDR3 contains 11 residues. The germline CDR1 and CDR2 sequences are SEHNR and FQNEAQ (reference sequence). V lost 3 bases to trimming and J lost 7 bases, with 6 bases between them. Incomplete CDR3 DNA: TGTGCCAGCAGCTTCCTCAGTGGC. Protein product: CASSFLSG. From start to end, the CDR3 is CASSFLSGYTF. The full variable domain, its missing parts supplied by reference TRBV7-9 and TRBJ1-2, is DTGVSQNPRHKITKRGQNVTFRCDPISEHNRLYWYRQTLGQGPEFLTYFQNEAQLEKSRLLSDRFSAERPKGSFSTLEIQRTEQGDSAMYLCASSFLSGYTFGSGTRLTVV.

CDR3 in amino acids: CASSLWGQGALGYGYTF. The sequenced CDR3 bases are TGTGCCAGCAGTCTGTGGGGACAGGGGGCGCTCGGCTATGGC. The V call is TRBV2, the J call TRBJ1-2; 12 nucleotides align to TRBD1. Sequencing ends 3 residues short of the CDR3 end; the germline J gene provides the rest. The V and J ends lost 5 bases and 4 bases, in that order; junction bases with no gene match: 11. The CDR3 runs 17 residues. The germline V gene encodes CDR1 SNHLY and CDR2 FYNNEI.

About this clone: The read ends 3 residues before the CDR3 terminus; that terminus is restored from the germline J gene. The V and J genes are TRBV2 and TRBJ2-1, with 7 bases that match TRBD1. V lost 4 bases, J lost 5 bases, and 2 bases stayed unmatched. Germline CDR1 SNHLY, CDR2 FYNNEI. The CDR3 is 13 amino acids. The covered CDR3 bases are TGTGCCAGCAGTGTTGACAGGGACAATGAG. Protein product: CASSVDRDNE. The entire CDR3 protein reads CASSVDRDNEQFF.

Concerning this clone: The read ends 3 residues before the CDR3 terminus; that terminus is restored from the germline J gene. The rearrangement joins TRBV7-2 to TRBJ1-2, with D uncertain. The CDR3 loop spans 14 amino acids. Germline V gene data show CDR1 as SGHTA and CDR2 as FQGNSA. Trimming took 0 bases from V and 7 from J, leaving 12 bases between them. The part of the CDR3 DNA that was read is TGTGCCAGCAGCTTAGCGTGGCAGTCCCGTGGC. Protein product: CASSLAWQSRG. In full, the CDR3 is CASSLAWQSRGYTF.

Regarding this clone: The read falls 3 residues short of the CDR3 end, and the missing part is taken from the germline J gene. J is TRBJ2-5 and V is TRBV10-3, with TRBD1 matching over 9 bases. V was clipped by 6 bases and J by 5 bases; unmatched bases: 10. Germline V lookup: CDR1 ENHRY, CDR2 SYGVKD. The CDR3 contains 15 residues. The CDR3 DNA, read in part, is TGTGCCATCAGCGGAGACAGGGGGGCGGATGAGACC. Amino acids: CAISGDRGADET. The entire CDR3 is CAISGDRGADETQYF.

The CDR3 loop is CASISNGRGEAFF. The part of the CDR3 DNA that was read is TGTGCCAGCATCTCGAACGGCCGCGGTGAA. The J gene is TRBJ1-1, the V gene TRBV2; D unclear. The read is 3 residues too short to cover the CDR3 end, so that end is filled in from the germline J gene. V was clipped by 7 bases and J by 7 bases, with 16 bases between them. The CDR3 has 13 residues. The germline CDR1 and CDR2 sequences are SNHLY and FYNNEI.

About this clone itself: The CDR3 end is not reached by the read, which stops 3 residues before it; the germline J gene fills it in. The chain is built from TRBV20-1 and TRBJ1-5; D is unresolved. This CDR3 contains 14 residues. V lost 3 bases to trimming and J lost 7 bases, with 16 bases between them. Germline V gene data show CDR1 as DFQATT and CDR2 as SNEGSKA (reference sequence). The sequenced part of the CDR3 DNA is TGCAGTGCTAGCGCGGGAATAGGGAGCCAGCCC. This encodes CSASAGIGSQP. The complete CDR3 reads CSASAGIGSQPQHF.

The CDR3 is CASKVPGNYGYTF. CDR3 DNA (partial): TGTGCCAGTAAGGTCCCGGGGAACTATGGC. The V and J genes are TRBV19 and TRBJ1-2; no clear D. The CDR3 end is not reached by the read, which stops 3 residues before it; the germline J gene fills it in. This CDR3 spans 13 amino acids. V lost 7 bases to trimming and J lost 2 bases, with 11 bases between them. Germline CDR1 is LNHDA and CDR2 is SQIVND (reference sequence).